Shown below are 29 T cell receptor beta chains from a single sample sequenced in a study of OX40 agonist ivuxolimab in advanced cancers. The table came from immunoSEQ multiplex PCR; TCRdb's copy has only in-frame clones and leaves some out. The data show around 62,000 clones, with 84% seen just once and roughly 2.3% held by the top ten. Sequences were derived from CD4+ or CD8+ T cells sorted from blood, sampled in a trial of the OX40 agonist ivuxolimab. The receptors originated from an adult with an advanced solid tumor such as melanoma, head and neck, liver or kidney cancer.

The genes are TRBV9 and TRBJ2-3, with D tentatively TRBD2 (7 bases). The CDR3 is 15 residues long. The ends were cut back, 0 bases at V and 2 bases at J, with 10 bases in the middle. Germline CDR1 SGDLS, CDR2 YYNGEE. In DNA form, the CDR3 reads TGTGCCAGCAGCGTAGAAGGGGGGGCCACAGATACGCAGTATTTT. Translated: CASSVEGGATDTQYF. Full variable domain (remainder filled in from reference TRBV9 and TRBJ2-3): DSGVTQTPKHLITATGQRVTLRCSPRSGDLSVYWYQQSLDQGLQFLIQYYNGEERAKGNILERFSAQQFPDLHSELNLSSLELGDSALYFCASSVEGGATDTQYFGPGTRLTVL.

This sequence joins TRBV19 and TRBJ2-5; D is undetermined. Germline V gene lookup returns CDR1 LNHDA and CDR2 SQIVND (reference sequence). This CDR3 spans 16 amino acids. V gave up 4 bases and J gave up 2 bases, with 17 bases separating them. The CDR3 DNA follows: TGTGCCAGTAGTAATCTGGCGGTGGGTTTGCAAGAGACCCAGTACTTC. Protein sequence: CASSNLAVGLQETQYF.

This chain uses TRBV18 with TRBJ2-1; 11 nucleotides line up with TRBD2. This CDR3 contains 16 residues. Germline CDR1 KGHSH, CDR2 LQKENI. Unmatched junction bases numbered 9, after V lost 1 base and J lost 10 bases. CDR3 protein: CASSPQPLAGVDEQFF. The CDR3 nucleotides read TGTGCCAGCTCACCACAACCACTAGCGGGGGTAGACGAGCAGTTCTTC.

The rearrangement joins TRBV6-4 to TRBJ2-3, with 9 bases identical to TRBD2. The CDR3 is 15 amino acids. Trimming at V came to 3 bases and at J to 7 bases, leaving 8 bases not matched to a gene. Germline CDR1 and CDR2: MRHNA and SNTAGT. CDR3 sequence: CASSEAGGRTNTQYF. The CDR3 DNA is TGTGCCAGCAGTGAAGCGGGGGGACGCACGAATACGCAGTATTTT.

The chain carries TRBV4-3 and TRBJ1-2; the D is unclear. Germline CDR1 reads LGHNA; CDR2 reads YSLEER. Between the trimmed V and J ends, which lost 1 base and 7 bases, there was a span of 19 bases. The CDR3 consists of 16 residues. The CDR3 loop is CASSQGGALTYSGYTF. The CDR3 DNA reads TGCGCCAGCAGCCAAGGGGGAGCACTGACCTATAGTGGCTACACCTTC.

This clone was seen once. The CDR3 protein is CASSEGPAYEQYF. The DNA of the CDR3 is TGCGCCAGCAGCGAGGGACCCGCCTACGAGCAGTACTTC. This chain uses TRBV5-1 with TRBJ2-7; D might be TRBD1 or TRBD2, each matching 5 bases. CDR3 length equals 13 residues. Germline values: CDR1 SGHRS, CDR2 YFSETQ. With 4 bases removed from V and 2 bases from J, the gap between germline ends came to 10 bases.

This clone turned up a few times. The chain has TRBV7-8 and TRBJ1-6, with a possible D match to TRBD1 (6 bases). Germline assignment: CDR1 SGHVS and CDR2 FQNEAQ. Trimming shortened V by 1 base and J by 7 bases, and 8 bases separated the two germline ends. The CDR3 spans 14 residues. CDR3 nucleotides: TGTGCCAGCAGCTTAGTCCAGGGGAATTCACCCCTCCACTTT. This codes for CASSLVQGNSPLHF.

This clone was detected only a few times. The chain joins TRBV20-1 to TRBJ1-1, with unresolved D. The germline V gene encodes CDR1 DFQATT and CDR2 SNEGSKA (reference sequence). The CDR3 is made up of 8 amino acids. The V and J ends lost 6 bases and 11 bases respectively, with 7 bases between them. CDR3 sequence reads: CSALGAFF. The DNA of the CDR3 is TGCAGTGCCTTGGGTGCTTTCTTT.

V usage is TRBV2 and J usage is TRBJ2-7, with D perhaps matching TRBD2 (5 bases). CDR3 length: 14 residues. In germline, CDR1 is SNHLY, CDR2 FYNNEI. V lost 4 bases to trimming and J lost 2 bases, with 12 bases between them. CDR3 region: CASSAEGPTYEQYF. In nucleotides, the CDR3 is TGTGCCAGCAGTGCAGAGGGCCCGACCTACGAGCAGTACTTC.

The chain links TRBV11-2 to TRBJ2-3, with unresolved D. The V end lost 4 bases, the J end lost 2 bases, and 13 bases lay between the germline ends. The CDR3 is 15 residues long. Per germline, CDR1 SGHAT and CDR2 FQNNGV. CDR3 nucleotides: TGTGCCAGCAGCTCCCGGAACCCTAACACAGATACGCAGTATTTT. Protein sequence: CASSSRNPNTDTQYF. The full variable domain, with the rest looked up from reference TRBV11-2 and TRBJ2-3, is EAGVAQSPRYKIIEKRQSVAFWCNPISGHATLYWYQQILGQGPKLLIQFQNNGVVDDSQLPKDRFSAERLKGVDSTLKIQPAKLEDSAVYLCASSSRNPNTDTQYFGPGTRLTVL.

The gene calls are TRBV19 and TRBJ1-3, with a tentative D call TRBD1 (6 bases). The V gene lost 6 bases and the J gene lost 1 base, with 10 bases spanning the gap. Germline V gene data show CDR1 as LNHDA and CDR2 as SQIVND (reference sequence). The CDR3 loop spans 14 amino acids. This CDR3 reads CASRQGGSGNTIYF. CDR3 nucleotide sequence: TGTGCCAGTAGACAGGGAGGATCTGGAAACACCATATATTTT.

The chain joins TRBV6-1 to TRBJ2-7; D unresolved. The V and J ends lost 11 bases and 0 bases respectively, with 11 bases between them. Germline CDR1 and CDR2: MNHNS and SASEGT. The length of the CDR3 is 12 residues. The CDR3 region has the DNA TGTGCCCTCCGCGCGGCCTCCTACGAGCAGTACTTC. It translates to CALRAASYEQYF.

V and J are TRBV7-2 and TRBJ2-5, with 9 bases aligning to TRBD2. This CDR3 region has 16 residues. V shed 0 bases, J shed 5 bases, and the junction held 7 bases outside the gene matches. Germline V gives CDR1 SGHTA, CDR2 FQGNSA. The CDR3 bases are TGTGCCAGCAGCTTAGCCGGCGGGGGGGCCGGGGAGACCCAGTACTTC. Amino acids: CASSLAGGGAGETQYF. Complete variable domain (other parts from reference TRBV7-2 and TRBJ2-5): GAGVSQSPSNKVTEKGKDVELRCDPISGHTALYWYRQSLGQGLEFLIYFQGNSAPDKSGLPSDRFSAERTGGSVSTLTIQRTQQEDSAVYLCASSLAGGGAGETQYFGPGTRLLVL.

Only a few counts were recorded for this clone. The chain carries TRBV5-1 and TRBJ2-2, with TRBD2 identical over 9 bases. Germline V CDR1 and CDR2: SGHRS, YFSETQ. The CDR3 consists of 14 residues. The junction had 5 bases not matched to a gene; V was cut back by 5 bases and J by 6 bases. The CDR3: CASSGGGASGELFF. CDR3 nucleotide sequence: TGCGCCAGCAGTGGCGGGGGGGCCTCCGGGGAGCTGTTTTTT. The full variable domain, its missing parts supplied by reference TRBV5-1 and TRBJ2-2, is KAGVTQTPRYLIKTRGQQVTLSCSPISGHRSVSWYQQTPGQGLQFLFEYFSETQRNKGNFPGRFSGRQFSNSRSEMNVSTLELGDSALYLCASSGGGASGELFFGEGSRLTVL.

The gene calls are TRBV9 and TRBJ1-2, with 8 bases matching TRBD1. Trimming at V came to 4 bases and at J to 1 base, leaving 3 bases not matched to a gene. The CDR3 extends over 14 amino acids. Germline V lookup: CDR1 SGDLS, CDR2 YYNGEE. The CDR3 is CASSPGQGNYGYTF. CDR3 sequence (DNA): TGTGCCAGCAGCCCAGGACAGGGTAACTATGGCTACACCTTC.

The chain combines TRBV7-2 with TRBJ1-1; 7 bases line up with TRBD1. This CDR3 has 13 residues. Germline lookup yields CDR1 SGHTA and CDR2 FQGNSA. The J segment lost 6 bases and the V segment lost 5 bases, leaving 6 bases of the junction unmatched. The CDR3 sequence: CASSVQGIPEAFF. CDR3 nucleotides: TGTGCCAGCAGCGTACAGGGGATCCCTGAAGCTTTCTTT.

Only one count was recorded for this clone. The J gene is TRBJ2-3, the V gene TRBV2; 7 bases are a match to TRBD1. Trimming took 5 bases from V and 3 from J; bases not matched to a gene: 5. CDR1 is SNHLY, CDR2 FYNNEI, per germline. This CDR3 has 14 amino acids. CDR3 coding DNA: TGTGCCAGCAGTTTTCCAGGGGGAACAGATACGCAGTATTTT. Translated: CASSFPGGTDTQYF.

The V call is TRBV25-1, the J call TRBJ2-2; D gene unclear. CDR1 and CDR2 from the germline V gene are MGHDK and SYGVNS. The CDR3 contains 13 residues. Trimming shortened V by 5 bases and J by 3 bases, and 7 bases separated the two germline ends. CDR3 sequence: CASSNRYTGELFF. The CDR3 DNA reads TGTGCCAGCAGTAACCGATACACCGGGGAGCTGTTTTTT.

V usage is TRBV6-6 and J usage is TRBJ1-1, with D hard to call. Trimming pared 8 bases from V and 6 bases from J, leaving 13 bases between. CDR3 size: 12 residues. The germline CDR1 and CDR2 sequences are MNHNY and SVGAGI (reference sequence). The CDR3: CASAHRRAEAFF. The CDR3 bases are TGTGCCAGCGCGCACCGGAGGGCTGAAGCTTTCTTT.

There are a few counts of this clone. This chain connects TRBV10-3 to TRBJ1-3; 8 bases match TRBD1. V gave up 10 bases and J gave up 0 bases; unmatched junction bases: 8. The germline V gene has CDR1 ENHRY and CDR2 SYGVKD. The CDR3 sequence is 15 residues long. The CDR3, as DNA: TGTGCCACCGCAACAGGGGGACCCTCTGGAAACACCATATATTTT. It encodes CATATGGPSGNTIYF.

The V and J genes are TRBV7-2 and TRBJ2-1; the D is unclear. V dropped 5 bases and J dropped 13 bases, with 21 bases sitting between them. This CDR3 has 14 amino acids. Germline-derived CDR1 and CDR2 are SGHTA and FQGNSA. DNA of the CDR3: TGTGCCAGCAGCCCCGGGTCCGATCGCACTCCCCAGTTCTTC. Its protein product is CASSPGSDRTPQFF.

The chain carries TRBV5-6 and TRBJ2-7, with 9 bases lining up with TRBD1. CDR1 SGHDT and CDR2 YYEEEE come from the germline V gene. This CDR3 region has 15 residues. V dropped 0 bases and J dropped 7; count of bases not matched to a gene: 8. The CDR3 nucleotides read TGTGCCAGCAGCTTGGGGGGACAGGGCCTGGAAGAGCAGTACTTC. Its protein product is CASSLGGQGLEEQYF.

This clone has only a few counts. V and J are TRBV7-9 and TRBJ2-7; possible D gene TRBD2, 5 bases. Germline V CDR1 and CDR2: SEHNR, FQNEAQ (reference sequence). CDR3 length equals 14 residues. V lost 3 bases, J lost 7 bases, and 16 bases lay in between. The CDR3 sequence is CASSFGLGPGEQYF. The DNA of the CDR3 is TGTGCCAGCAGCTTCGGACTGGGCCCTGGAGAGCAGTACTTC.

This chain uses TRBV6-1 with TRBJ1-5; no firm D call. Germline values: CDR1 MNHNS, CDR2 SASEGT. CDR3 length equals 15 residues. V dropped 3 bases and J dropped 5 bases, with 14 bases sitting between them. CDR3 DNA sequence: TGTGCCAGCAGTGATGCGGCCACCGGGTATCAGCCCCAGCATTTT. As protein: CASSDAATGYQPQHF.

The chain recombines TRBV6-5 with TRBJ2-5; D may be TRBD1 (6 bases). The germline CDR1 and CDR2 sequences are MNHEY and SVGAGI. Between the trimmed V and J ends, which lost 5 bases and 7 bases, there was a span of 8 bases. This CDR3 region has 11 residues. The DNA of the CDR3 is TGTGCCAGCAGTCCCAGGGGGACCCAGTACTTC. Translated: CASSPRGTQYF.

This rearrangement joins TRBV28 to TRBJ2-4, with 9 nucleotides matching TRBD2. V was pared by 8 bases and J by 4 bases, with 6 bases of the junction left unmatched. From germline, CDR1 is MDHEN and CDR2 SYDVKM. This CDR3 comprises 14 residues. This CDR3 reads CASAGGGVKNIQYF. In DNA form, the CDR3 reads TGTGCCAGCGCCGGCGGGGGGGTTAAAAACATTCAGTACTTC.

This rearrangement joins TRBV5-6 to TRBJ1-6, with a tentative D call TRBD1 (5 bases). The germline V and J ends were trimmed by 4 bases and 9 bases, with 23 bases remaining between them. Germline loops: CDR1 SGHDT, CDR2 YYEEEE. The CDR3 spans 17 residues. In DNA, the CDR3 is TGTGCCAGCAGCATAGGGCCAGGGACTCTCTCGGGTTCACCCCTCCACTTT. It encodes CASSIGPGTLSGSPLHF.

This chain uses TRBV14 with TRBJ1-1; D remains ambiguous. The CDR3 consists of 17 residues. The ends were cut back, 1 base at V and 6 bases at J, with 21 bases in the middle. Germline V CDR1 and CDR2: SGHDN, FVKESK. CDR3 loop: CASSQGKRPVLTPEAFF. The DNA for the CDR3 is TGTGCCAGCAGCCAAGGTAAACGTCCGGTCTTGACTCCTGAAGCTTTCTTT.

This chain uses TRBV19 with TRBJ2-3; D is ambiguous. Trimming removed 6 bases from V and 4 bases from J, with 11 bases in between. The CDR3 is made up of 13 amino acids. From germline, CDR1 is LNHDA and CDR2 SQIVND (reference sequence). The DNA for the CDR3 is TGTGCCAGTAGGTCGCAGAGCTCAGATACGCAGTATTTT. Translation gives CASRSQSSDTQYF.